These T cell receptor beta chains were read from a single sample in a study of cytomegalovirus exposure and HLA in healthy donors. The protocol was immunoSEQ multiplex PCR, while the TCRdb copy is restricted to in-frame clones and leaves out a portion. The table has about 250,000 clones, more than 75% seen once. Sequencing used PBMCs. The source of these receptors is a man between 18 and 29 years old in good health and CMV-seropositive. Both conserved end residues are part of each CDR3. The D gene is left open where the match is weak. The size field is filled for only some rows; it gives once, few, many or a size class.

d_gene,abundance,v_gene,j_gene,CDR3nt,CDR3aa
NA,NA,TRBV27,TRBJ2-7,TGTGCCAGCAGTTTAGAGGGGGGACCTTCTTACGAGCAGTACTTC,CASSLEGGPSYEQYF
NA,NA,TRBV19,TRBJ1-1,TGTGCCAGTAGTATAGGCGTGGGTGAAGCTTTCTTT,CASSIGVGEAFF
NA,NA,TRBV9,TRBJ1-1,TGTGCCAGCAGCGTAGAGGGCGGTGGGAGCACTGAAGCTTTCTTT,CASSVEGGGSTEAFF
NA,once,TRBV5-6,TRBJ2-5,TGTGCCAGCAGCTCCGAAAATCAGGGGTATGGAGAGACCCAGTACTTC,CASSSENQGYGETQYF
NA,NA,TRBV6-5,TRBJ1-4,TGTGCCAGCAGTTACAGGAGCTCAACTAATGAAAAACTGTTTTTT,CASSYRSSTNEKLFF
TRBD2,NA,TRBV4-1,TRBJ2-1,TGCGCCAGCAGCCAACAAGGACTAGCCGGTGAGCAGTTCTTC,CASSQQGLAGEQFF
NA,NA,TRBV4-1,TRBJ1-1,TGCGCCAGCAGCCAAGACAGACTGGTGGCAACGTTCACTGAAGCTTTCTTT,CASSQDRLVATFTEAFF
NA,NA,TRBV12-5,TRBJ1-1,TGTGCTAGTTCCAGGGGCCTACGGGGGAACACTGAAGCTTTCTTT,CASSRGLRGNTEAFF
NA,NA,TRBV9,TRBJ1-4,TGTGCCAGCAGCGTTGACTCGGGGGCAACTAATGAAAAACTGTTTTTT,CASSVDSGATNEKLFF
TRBD1,once,TRBV5-1,TRBJ2-7,TGCGCCAGCAGCCCCGGACAGGGGGCGTACGAGCAGTACTTC,CASSPGQGAYEQYF